These 18 T cell receptor beta chains share one sample of origin, sequenced in a study of OX40 agonist ivuxolimab in advanced cancers. Clones were sequenced by immunoSEQ multiplex PCR, and TCRdb holds only the in-frame ones, with some missing. The sample lists about 33,000 clones, roughly 77% occurring once. The material was CD4+ or CD8+ T cells sorted from blood, obtained in a trial of the OX40 agonist ivuxolimab. These receptors originate from an adult with an advanced solid tumor such as melanoma, head and neck, liver or kidney cancer.

CDR3 region: CASRENMNTEAFF. The CDR3 bases are TGTGCCAGCCGGGAGAACATGAACACTGAAGCTTTCTTT. V gene TRBV6-5 combines with J gene TRBJ1-1; unclear D gene. The CDR3 extends over 13 amino acids. V shed 8 bases and J shed 0 bases, with 10 bases lying between them. Germline V lookup: CDR1 MNHEY, CDR2 SVGAGI.

CDR3 in DNA: TGCAGCGTTGAAGATCCTGAGGGGAGGGGCGAGCAGTACTTC. This sequence encodes CSVEDPEGRGEQYF. The rearrangement joins TRBV29-1 to TRBJ2-7; 7 bases match TRBD2. V shed 0 bases and J 6 bases; nucleotides not matched to a gene: 8. Germline V gives CDR1 SQVTM, CDR2 ANQGSEA. This CDR3 region has 14 residues.

This chain links TRBV7-2 with TRBJ1-1; TRBD1 aligns across 9 bases. This CDR3 region has 15 residues. The junction had 5 bases not matched to a gene; V was cut back by 1 base and J by 5 bases. CDR1 is SGHTA, CDR2 FQGNSA, per germline. The CDR3 protein is CASSLGGQGLTEAFF. The CDR3 DNA is TGTGCCAGCAGCTTAGGGGGACAGGGTTTGACTGAAGCTTTCTTT.

This chain uses TRBV5-4 with TRBJ2-7; perhaps TRBD2 as D (6 bases). CDR1 SGHNT and CDR2 YYREEE come from the germline V gene (reference sequence). This CDR3 comprises 13 residues. The ends were cut back, 3 bases at V and 4 bases at J, with 11 bases in the middle. The CDR3 bases are TGTGCCAGCAGCTACTTCCGGGGGTACGAGCAGTACTTC. Amino acids: CASSYFRGYEQYF.

The rearrangement uses TRBV27 and TRBJ2-7; D is perhaps TRBD1 (6 bases). The germline CDR1 and CDR2 sequences are MNHEY and SMNVEV (reference sequence). Trimming removed 6 bases from V and 3 bases from J, with 21 bases in between. The CDR3 is 16 amino acids. The CDR3: CASRFSRGPNDYEQYF. The CDR3 DNA reads TGTGCCAGCAGATTCAGCAGGGGCCCGAACGACTACGAGCAGTACTTC.

The V and J genes are TRBV30 and TRBJ1-2; D unresolved. With 4 bases removed from V and 4 bases from J, the gap between germline ends came to 7 bases. Germline lookup yields CDR1 GTSNPN and CDR2 SVGIG (reference sequence). The CDR3 has 11 amino acids. The chain's CDR3 is CAWNGVYGYTF. CDR3 DNA: TGTGCCTGGAACGGCGTCTATGGCTACACCTTC.

J is TRBJ2-7 and V is TRBV7-2; 12 bases line up with TRBD2. Germline V lookup: CDR1 SGHTA, CDR2 FQGNSA. This CDR3 spans 15 amino acids. With V trimmed by 3 bases and J by 3 bases, 3 bases remained unmatched. The CDR3 DNA reads as TGTGCCAGCAGCTTCTCTAGCGGGGGGGTCTACGAGCAGTACTTC. It translates to CASSFSSGGVYEQYF.

CDR3 in amino acids: CAWSGRVDFTDTQYF. CDR3 coding DNA: TGTGCCTGGTCTGGGCGGGTGGACTTCACAGATACGCAGTATTTT. The chain uses TRBV30 and TRBJ2-3; D is perhaps TRBD2 (5 bases). The CDR3 length is 15 residues. The germline V gene has CDR1 GTSNPN and CDR2 SVGIG (reference sequence). Trimming removed 5 bases from V and 2 bases from J, with 17 bases in between.

The chain has TRBV4-3 and TRBJ1-2; D is unclear. This CDR3 has 14 amino acids. V was trimmed by 1 base and J by 8 bases, leaving 14 bases between them. In germline, CDR1 is LGHNA, CDR2 YSLEER. CDR3 loop: CASSQAHNSRGYTF. The CDR3 DNA follows: TGCGCCAGCAGCCAAGCGCACAACAGCCGGGGCTACACCTTC.

The CDR3 loop is CASTRGPYEQYF. CDR3 nucleotides: TGTGCCAGCACTAGAGGGCCCTACGAGCAGTACTTC. The chain joins TRBV28 to TRBJ2-7; possibly TRBD2 for D (5 bases). V lost 7 bases, J lost 2 bases, and 9 bases lay in between. Germline values: CDR1 MDHEN, CDR2 SYDVKM. The length of the CDR3 is 12 residues.

This chain connects TRBV7-9 to TRBJ1-4; D perhaps matches TRBD1 (5 bases). This CDR3 comprises 16 residues. CDR1 SEHNR and CDR2 FQNEAQ come from the germline V gene (reference sequence). V was shortened by 4 bases and J by 5 bases, with 17 bases between the two germline ends. The CDR3 region is CASSWGRDPRNEKLFF. As DNA, the CDR3 is TGTGCCAGCAGCTGGGGCCGGGACCCGAGGAATGAAAAACTGTTTTTT.

This chain connects TRBV18 to TRBJ2-1; D is perhaps TRBD1 (6 bases). Germline V CDR1 and CDR2: KGHSH, LQKENI. Trimming stripped 0 bases from V and 9 bases from J, with 15 bases between. The CDR3 consists of 15 residues. The CDR3 protein is CASSPPELQGSEQFF. The CDR3 DNA reads TGTGCCAGCTCACCACCGGAACTACAGGGTAGTGAGCAGTTCTTC.

The gene calls are TRBV6-5 and TRBJ2-7; D uncertain. The germline V gene has CDR1 MNHEY and CDR2 SVGAGI. Trimming shortened V by 6 bases and J by 3 bases, and 12 bases separated the two germline ends. The CDR3 runs 13 residues. CDR3 in amino acids: CASSRDRIYEQYF. The CDR3, as DNA: TGTGCCAGCAGCCGAGATCGCATCTACGAGCAGTACTTC.

The V gene is TRBV7-8, the J gene TRBJ2-7; D may be TRBD2 (6 bases). Germline V gene lookup returns CDR1 SGHVS and CDR2 FQNEAQ. Between the trimmed V and J ends, which lost 5 bases and 4 bases, there was a span of 12 bases. CDR3 size: 13 residues. The CDR3 spells CASSGGTLYEQYF. CDR3 DNA: TGTGCCAGCAGCGGAGGGACTTTGTACGAGCAGTACTTC.

This chain uses TRBV27 with TRBJ2-3, with TRBD2 matching 9 bases. The V segment lost 6 bases and the J segment 2 bases; nucleotides outside the gene matches: 6. Germline lookup yields CDR1 MNHEY and CDR2 SMNVEV (reference sequence). The CDR3 has 15 residues. The CDR3 here is CASRQTSGATDTQYF. The CDR3 DNA follows: TGTGCCAGCAGGCAGACTAGCGGCGCCACAGATACGCAGTATTTT.

This clone has more than one count but fewer than ten. The J gene is TRBJ2-2, the V gene TRBV5-1; possible D gene TRBD2, 6 bases. Germline loops: CDR1 SGHRS, CDR2 YFSETQ. This CDR3 region has 15 residues. Trimming pared 0 bases from V and 9 bases from J, leaving 15 bases between. The CDR3 DNA follows: TGCGCCAGCAGCTTGGGACTAGGGATGAACCGGGAGCTGTTTTTT. It translates to CASSLGLGMNRELFF. Drawing the rest from reference TRBV5-1 and TRBJ2-2, the complete variable domain is KAGVTQTPRYLIKTRGQQVTLSCSPISGHRSVSWYQQTPGQGLQFLFEYFSETQRNKGNFPGRFSGRQFSNSRSEMNVSTLELGDSALYLCASSLGLGMNRELFFGEGSRLTVL.

J is TRBJ2-7 and V is TRBV11-2, with TRBD1 identical over 7 bases. The CDR3 is 15 amino acids. Germline values: CDR1 SGHAT, CDR2 FQNNGV. J lost 7 bases, V lost 6 bases, and 15 bases had no gene match. This CDR3 reads CASRLNRGRSGEQYF. CDR3 nucleotides: TGTGCCAGCAGGTTAAATAGGGGGCGGTCCGGGGAGCAGTACTTC.

The CDR3 bases are TGTGCCAGCAGCCCCCGGGGAGCAGGCCCAACCGTAACCTACGAGCAGTACTTC. It is translated as CASSPRGAGPTVTYEQYF. The chain couples TRBV21-1 to TRBJ2-7; the table assigns TRBD2, which was not confirmed against the DNA. TRBV21-1 is designated a pseudogene. CDR3 size: 18 residues.